This T cell receptor (beta chain) originates from a study of cytomegalovirus exposure and HLA in healthy donors. Points from the study as a whole: Segments of the TCR beta V type were, in most cases, productive about 90% or about 30% of the time in an earlier analysis. The Asian-associated ancestry cluster reportedly had fewer N-insertions than the roughly 670-donor mean in a later analysis. Apparent HLA restriction characterized most CMV-associated TCR beta chains in a later analysis. Later analysis associated a missense DCLRE1C variant with TCR beta V- and J-gene trimming.

Per germline, CDR1 LNHNV and CDR2 YYDKDF (reference sequence). The V segment lost 3 bases and the J segment 0 bases; nucleotides outside the gene matches: 10. The CDR3 runs 17 residues. Primers: 60 Vbeta forward and 13 Jbeta reverse. Clones were sequenced by immunoSEQ multiplex PCR, and TCRdb holds only the in-frame ones, with some missing. The sample contains 150,000 or so clones, around three quarters of which appear only once. Of note for this clone: Antigen specificity is unknown.

This sequence was found in a man aged 35 to 55 in good health and CMV-seropositive. The material sequenced was PBMCs. V is TRBV15 and J is TRBJ2-7; TRBD1 matches at 8 bases. CDR3 bases: TGTGCCACCAGCAGGGGAAAATGGGACAGGCGCTCCTACGAGCAGTACTTC. This encodes CATSRGKWDRRSYEQYF. Full variable domain (remainder filled in from reference TRBV15 and TRBJ2-7): DAMVIQNPRYQVTQFGKPVTLSCSQTLNHNVMYWYQQKSSQAPKLLFHYYDKDFNNEADTPDNFQSRRPNTSFCFLDIRSPGLGDTAMYLCATSRGKWDRRSYEQYFGPGTRLTVT.